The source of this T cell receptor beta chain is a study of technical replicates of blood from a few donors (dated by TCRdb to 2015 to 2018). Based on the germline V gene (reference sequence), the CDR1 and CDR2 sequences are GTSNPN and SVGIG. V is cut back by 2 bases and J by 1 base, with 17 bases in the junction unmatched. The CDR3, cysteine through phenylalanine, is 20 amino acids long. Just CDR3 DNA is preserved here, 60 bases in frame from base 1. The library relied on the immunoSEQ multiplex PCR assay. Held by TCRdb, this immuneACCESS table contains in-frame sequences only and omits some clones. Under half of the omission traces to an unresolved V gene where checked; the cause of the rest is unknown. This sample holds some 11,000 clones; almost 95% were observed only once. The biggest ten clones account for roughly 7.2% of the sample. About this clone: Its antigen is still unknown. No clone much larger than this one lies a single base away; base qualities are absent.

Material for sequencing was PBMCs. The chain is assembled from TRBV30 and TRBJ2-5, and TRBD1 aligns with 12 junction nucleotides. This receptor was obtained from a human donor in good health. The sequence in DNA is TGTGCCTGGAGTACAACCGGGACAGGGGGCCCCTTTTGGTTCCAAGAGACCCAGTACTTC. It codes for CAWSTTGTGGPFWFQETQYF.